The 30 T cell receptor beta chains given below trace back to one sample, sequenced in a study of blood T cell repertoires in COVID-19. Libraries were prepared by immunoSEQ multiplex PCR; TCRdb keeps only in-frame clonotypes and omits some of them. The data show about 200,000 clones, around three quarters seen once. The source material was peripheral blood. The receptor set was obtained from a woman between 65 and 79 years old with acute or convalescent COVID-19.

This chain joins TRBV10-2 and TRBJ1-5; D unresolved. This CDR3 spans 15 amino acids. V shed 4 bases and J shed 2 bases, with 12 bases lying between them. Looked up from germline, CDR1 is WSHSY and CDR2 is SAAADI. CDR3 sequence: CASSARERGNQPQHF. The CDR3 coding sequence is TGCGCCAGCAGTGCTCGGGAGCGTGGCAATCAGCCCCAGCATTTT.

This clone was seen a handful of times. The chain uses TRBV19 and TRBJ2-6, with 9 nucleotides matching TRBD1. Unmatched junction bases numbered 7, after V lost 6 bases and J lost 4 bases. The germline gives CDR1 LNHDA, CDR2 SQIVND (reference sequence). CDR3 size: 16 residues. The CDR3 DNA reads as TGTGCCAGTAGACCCACAGGGGGCGGCGGGGCCAACGTCCTGACTTTC. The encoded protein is CASRPTGGGGANVLTF.

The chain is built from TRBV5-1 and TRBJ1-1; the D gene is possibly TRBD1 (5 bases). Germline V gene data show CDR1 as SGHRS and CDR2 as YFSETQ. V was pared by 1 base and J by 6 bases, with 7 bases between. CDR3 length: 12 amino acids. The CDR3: CASSLPGAEAFF. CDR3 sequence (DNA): TGCGCCAGCAGCTTGCCGGGGGCTGAAGCTTTCTTT.

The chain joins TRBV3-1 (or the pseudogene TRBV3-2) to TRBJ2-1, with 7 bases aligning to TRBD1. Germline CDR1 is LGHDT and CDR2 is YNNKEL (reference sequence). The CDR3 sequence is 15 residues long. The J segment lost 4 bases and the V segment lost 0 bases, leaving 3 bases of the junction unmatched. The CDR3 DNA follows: TGTGCCAGCAGCCAAGATCTGGGACAGTACAATGAGCAGTTCTTC. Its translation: CASSQDLGQYNEQFF.

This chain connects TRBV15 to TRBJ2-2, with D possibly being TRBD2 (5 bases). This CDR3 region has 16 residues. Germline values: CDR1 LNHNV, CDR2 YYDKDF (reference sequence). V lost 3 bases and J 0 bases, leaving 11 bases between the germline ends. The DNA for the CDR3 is TGTGCCACCAGCAGTAGCAGCGGCGCGAACACCGGGGAGCTGTTTTTT. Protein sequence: CATSSSSGANTGELFF.

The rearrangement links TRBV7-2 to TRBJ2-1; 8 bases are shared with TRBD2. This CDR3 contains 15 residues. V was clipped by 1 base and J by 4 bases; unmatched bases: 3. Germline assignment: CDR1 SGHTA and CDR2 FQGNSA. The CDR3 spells CASSLGPSGYNEQFF. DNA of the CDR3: TGTGCCAGCAGCTTAGGCCCTAGCGGGTACAATGAGCAGTTCTTC.

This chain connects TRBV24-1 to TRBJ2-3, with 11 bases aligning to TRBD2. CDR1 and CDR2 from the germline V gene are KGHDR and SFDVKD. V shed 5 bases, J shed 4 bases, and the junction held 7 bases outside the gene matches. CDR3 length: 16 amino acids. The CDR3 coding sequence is TGTGCCACCAGTGGTAGCGGGAGGGCGAGCCCAGATACGCAGTATTTT. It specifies CATSGSGRASPDTQYF.

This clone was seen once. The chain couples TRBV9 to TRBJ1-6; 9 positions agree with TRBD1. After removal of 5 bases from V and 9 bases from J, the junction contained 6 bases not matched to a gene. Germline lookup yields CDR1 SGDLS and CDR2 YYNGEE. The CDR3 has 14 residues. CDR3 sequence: CASSEQGASSPLHF. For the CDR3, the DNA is TGTGCCAGCAGTGAACAGGGGGCGAGTTCACCCCTCCACTTT.

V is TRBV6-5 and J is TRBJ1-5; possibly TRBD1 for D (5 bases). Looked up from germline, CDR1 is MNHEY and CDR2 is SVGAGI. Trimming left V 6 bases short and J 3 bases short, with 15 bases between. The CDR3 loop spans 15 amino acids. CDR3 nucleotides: TGTGCCAGCAGCCGCATGGGAGGGGCCAATCAGCCCCAGCATTTT. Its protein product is CASSRMGGANQPQHF.

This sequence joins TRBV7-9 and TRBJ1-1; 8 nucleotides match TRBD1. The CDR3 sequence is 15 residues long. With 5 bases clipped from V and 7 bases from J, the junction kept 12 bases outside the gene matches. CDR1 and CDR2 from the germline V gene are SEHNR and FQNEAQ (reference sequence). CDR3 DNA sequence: TGTGCCAGCAGCCGATGGACAGGGTTCGTGGATGAAGCTTTCTTT. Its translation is CASSRWTGFVDEAFF. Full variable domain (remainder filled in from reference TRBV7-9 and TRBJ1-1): DTGVSQNPRHKITKRGQNVTFRCDPISEHNRLYWYRQTLGQGPEFLTYFQNEAQLEKSRLLSDRFSAERPKGSFSTLEIQRTEQGDSAMYLCASSRWTGFVDEAFFGQGTRLTVV.

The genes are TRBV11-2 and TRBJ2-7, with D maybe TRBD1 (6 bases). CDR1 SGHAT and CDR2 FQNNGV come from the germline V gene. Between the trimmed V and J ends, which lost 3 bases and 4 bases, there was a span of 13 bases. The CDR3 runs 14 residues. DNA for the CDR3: TGTGCCAGCAGCTTTTCAGGGGCCGAATACGAGCAGTACTTC. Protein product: CASSFSGAEYEQYF. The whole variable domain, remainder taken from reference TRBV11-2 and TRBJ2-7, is EAGVAQSPRYKIIEKRQSVAFWCNPISGHATLYWYQQILGQGPKLLIQFQNNGVVDDSQLPKDRFSAERLKGVDSTLKIQPAKLEDSAVYLCASSFSGAEYEQYFGPGTRLTVT.

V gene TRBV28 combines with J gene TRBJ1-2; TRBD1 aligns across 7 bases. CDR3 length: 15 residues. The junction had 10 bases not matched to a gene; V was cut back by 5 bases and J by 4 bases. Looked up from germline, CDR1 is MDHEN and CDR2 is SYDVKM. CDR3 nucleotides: TGTGCCAGCAGTCCGCGGGACAGACCTAGCTATGGCTACACCTTC. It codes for CASSPRDRPSYGYTF.

CDR3 DNA sequence: TGCAGCGTTGAAGGCGGACAGGAGCAGTTCTTC. It codes for CSVEGGQEQFF. This chain uses TRBV29-1 with TRBJ2-1, with a tentative D call TRBD1 (6 bases). The CDR3 totals 11 residues. CDR1 is SQVTM and CDR2 is ANQGSEA in the germline V gene. Trimming took off 1 base at V and 10 bases at J, with 8 bases between the two ends.

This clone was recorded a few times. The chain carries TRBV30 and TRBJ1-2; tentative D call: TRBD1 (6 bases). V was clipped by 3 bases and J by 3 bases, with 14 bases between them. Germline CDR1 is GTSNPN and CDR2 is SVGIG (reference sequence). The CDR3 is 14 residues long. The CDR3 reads CAWSAGVGHYGYTF. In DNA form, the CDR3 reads TGTGCCTGGAGCGCAGGGGTCGGGCACTATGGCTACACCTTC.

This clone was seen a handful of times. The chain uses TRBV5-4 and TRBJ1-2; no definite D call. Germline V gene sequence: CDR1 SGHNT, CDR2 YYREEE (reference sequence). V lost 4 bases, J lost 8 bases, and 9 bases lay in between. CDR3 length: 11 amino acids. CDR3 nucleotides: TGTGCCAGCAGCCCCGGTAGAGGCTACACCTTC. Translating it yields CASSPGRGYTF.

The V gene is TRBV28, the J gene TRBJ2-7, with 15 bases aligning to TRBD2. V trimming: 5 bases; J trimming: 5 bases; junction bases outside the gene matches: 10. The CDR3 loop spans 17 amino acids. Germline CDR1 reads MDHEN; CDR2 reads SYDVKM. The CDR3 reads CASSAPGTSGRSDEQYF. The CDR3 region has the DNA TGTGCCAGCAGTGCCCCCGGGACTAGCGGGAGGTCCGACGAGCAGTACTTC.

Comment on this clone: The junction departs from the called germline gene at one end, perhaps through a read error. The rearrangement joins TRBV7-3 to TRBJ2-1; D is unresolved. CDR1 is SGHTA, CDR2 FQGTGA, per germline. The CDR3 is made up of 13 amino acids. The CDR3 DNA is TGTGCCAGCAGCTTAACGTCGTCTACGGGTTGGCTCTTC. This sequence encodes CASSLTSSTGWLF.

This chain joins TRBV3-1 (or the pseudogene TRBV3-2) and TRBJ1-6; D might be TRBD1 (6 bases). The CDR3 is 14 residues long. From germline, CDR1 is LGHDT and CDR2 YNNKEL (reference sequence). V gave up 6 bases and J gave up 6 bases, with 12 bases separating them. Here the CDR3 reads CASRLSRGNSPLHF. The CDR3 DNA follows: TGTGCCAGCAGACTTAGCAGGGGTAATTCACCCCTCCACTTT.

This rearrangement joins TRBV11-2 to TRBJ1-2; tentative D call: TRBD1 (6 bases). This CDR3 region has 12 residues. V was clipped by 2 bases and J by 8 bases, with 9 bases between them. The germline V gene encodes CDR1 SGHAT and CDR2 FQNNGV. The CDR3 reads CASSLRGGGYTF. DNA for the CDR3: TGTGCCAGCAGCTTAAGGGGGGGAGGCTACACCTTC.

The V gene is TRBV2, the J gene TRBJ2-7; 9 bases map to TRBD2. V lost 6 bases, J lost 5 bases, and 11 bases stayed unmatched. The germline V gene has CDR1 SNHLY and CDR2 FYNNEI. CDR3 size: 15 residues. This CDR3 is CASSPSGMRLDEQYF. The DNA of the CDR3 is TGTGCCAGCAGCCCTAGCGGGATGAGGCTAGACGAGCAGTACTTC.

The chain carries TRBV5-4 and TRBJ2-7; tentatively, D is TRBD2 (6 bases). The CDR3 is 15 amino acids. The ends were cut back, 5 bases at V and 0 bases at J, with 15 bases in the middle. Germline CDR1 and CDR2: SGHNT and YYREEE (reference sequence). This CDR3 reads CASSGSSGPSYEQYF. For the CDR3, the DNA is TGTGCCAGCAGTGGAAGTAGCGGACCCTCCTACGAGCAGTACTTC. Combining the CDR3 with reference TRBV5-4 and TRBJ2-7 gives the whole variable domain ETGVTQSPTHLIKTRGQQVTLRCSSQSGHNTVSWYQQALGQGPQFIFQYYREEENGRGNFPPRFSGLQFPNYSSELNVNALELDDSALYLCASSGSSGPSYEQYFGPGTRLTVT.

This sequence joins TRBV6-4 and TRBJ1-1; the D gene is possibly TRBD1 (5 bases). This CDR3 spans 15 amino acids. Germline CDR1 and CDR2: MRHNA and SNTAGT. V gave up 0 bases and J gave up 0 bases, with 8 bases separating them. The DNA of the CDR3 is TGTGCCAGCAGTGACTCGCCAGGGATGAACACTGAAGCTTTCTTT. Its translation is CASSDSPGMNTEAFF.

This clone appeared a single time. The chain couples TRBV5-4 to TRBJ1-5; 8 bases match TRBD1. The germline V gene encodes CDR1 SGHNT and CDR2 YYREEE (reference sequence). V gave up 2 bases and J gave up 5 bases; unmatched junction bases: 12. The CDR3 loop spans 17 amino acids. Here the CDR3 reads CASSFKQGADSDQPQHF. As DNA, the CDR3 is TGTGCCAGCAGCTTTAAGCAGGGGGCGGATAGTGATCAGCCCCAGCATTTT.

CDR3 DNA: TGTGCCAGCAGACCGACAGCGAACACTGAAGCTTTCTTT. It translates to CASRPTANTEAFF. V usage is TRBV6-5 and J usage is TRBJ1-1; tentatively, D is TRBD1 (5 bases). This CDR3 contains 13 residues. CDR1 MNHEY and CDR2 SVGAGI come from the germline V gene. V was shortened by 6 bases and J by 1 base, with 9 bases between the two germline ends.

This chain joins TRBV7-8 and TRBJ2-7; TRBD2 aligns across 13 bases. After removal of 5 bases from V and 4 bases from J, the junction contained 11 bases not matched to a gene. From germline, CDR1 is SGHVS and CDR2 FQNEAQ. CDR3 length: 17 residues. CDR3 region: CASSQTSGRSPWYEQYF. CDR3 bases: TGTGCCAGCAGCCAGACTAGCGGGAGGTCCCCGTGGTACGAGCAGTACTTC.

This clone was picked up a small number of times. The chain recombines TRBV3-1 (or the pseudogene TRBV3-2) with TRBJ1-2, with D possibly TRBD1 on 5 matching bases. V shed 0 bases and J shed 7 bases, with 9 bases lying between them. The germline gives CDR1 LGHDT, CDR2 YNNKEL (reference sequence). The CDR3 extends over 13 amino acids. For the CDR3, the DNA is TGTGCCAGCAGCCAAGAAAGGGGCGGTGGCTACACCTTC. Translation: CASSQERGGGYTF.

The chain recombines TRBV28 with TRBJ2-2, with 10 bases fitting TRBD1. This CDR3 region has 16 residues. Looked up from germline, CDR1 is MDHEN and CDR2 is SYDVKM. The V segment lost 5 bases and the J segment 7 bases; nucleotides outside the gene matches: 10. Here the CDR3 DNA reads TGTGCCAGCAGTAGCCCGACAGGGGGCGGTGGCGGGGAGCTGTTTTTT. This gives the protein CASSSPTGGGGGELFF.

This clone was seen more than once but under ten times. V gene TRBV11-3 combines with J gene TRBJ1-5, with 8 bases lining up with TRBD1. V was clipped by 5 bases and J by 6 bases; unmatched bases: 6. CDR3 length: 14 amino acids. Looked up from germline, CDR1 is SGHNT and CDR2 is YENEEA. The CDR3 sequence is CASSTRQGSQPQHF. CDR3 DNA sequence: TGTGCCAGCAGCACCCGACAGGGGAGTCAGCCCCAGCATTTT.

CDR3 in DNA: TGTGCCAGTAAGGTGCGGGGCGGACTTAATCAGCCCCAGCATTTT. This translates into CASKVRGGLNQPQHF. V gene TRBV6-5 combines with J gene TRBJ1-5; TRBD1 might be the D (5 bases). V lost 9 bases to trimming and J lost 4 bases, with 19 bases between them. The CDR3 runs 15 residues. Per the germline V gene, CDR1 is MNHEY and CDR2 is SVGAGI.

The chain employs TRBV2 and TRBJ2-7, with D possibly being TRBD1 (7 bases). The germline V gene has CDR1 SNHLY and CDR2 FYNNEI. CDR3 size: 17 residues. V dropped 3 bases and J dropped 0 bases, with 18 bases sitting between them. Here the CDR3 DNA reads TGTGCCAGCAGTGATCCCGGGCAGGGGGGCCTCTCCTACGAGCAGTACTTC. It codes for CASSDPGQGGLSYEQYF.